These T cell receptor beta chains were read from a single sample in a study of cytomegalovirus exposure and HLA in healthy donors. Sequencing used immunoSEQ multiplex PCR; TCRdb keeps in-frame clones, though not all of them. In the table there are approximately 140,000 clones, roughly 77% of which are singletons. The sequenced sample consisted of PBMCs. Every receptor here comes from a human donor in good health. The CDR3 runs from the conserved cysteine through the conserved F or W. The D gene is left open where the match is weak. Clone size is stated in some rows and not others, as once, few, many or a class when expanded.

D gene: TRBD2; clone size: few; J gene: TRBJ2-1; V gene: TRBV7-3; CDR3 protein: CASSLSSSGEQFF; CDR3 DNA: TGTGCCAGCAGCTTATCTTCTAGCGGCGAGCAGTTCTTC
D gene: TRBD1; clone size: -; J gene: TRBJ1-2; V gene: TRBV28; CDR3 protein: CASSSGSGTGGAAYGYTF; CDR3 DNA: TGTGCCAGCAGTAGTGGATCCGGGACAGGGGGCGCGGCCTATGGCTACACCTTC
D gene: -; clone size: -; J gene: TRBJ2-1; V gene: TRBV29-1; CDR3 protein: CSVGGQSNEQFF; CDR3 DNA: TGCAGCGTTGGAGGACAGTCGAATGAGCAGTTCTTC
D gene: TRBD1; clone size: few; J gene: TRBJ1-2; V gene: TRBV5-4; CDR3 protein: CASSATGSYGYTF; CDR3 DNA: TGTGCCAGCAGCGCGACAGGGTCCTATGGCTACACCTTC
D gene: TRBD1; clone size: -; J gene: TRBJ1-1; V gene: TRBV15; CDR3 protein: CATSRDRGRQGAEAFF; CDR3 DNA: TGTGCCACCAGCAGAGATAGGGGACGACAGGGTGCTGAAGCTTTCTTT
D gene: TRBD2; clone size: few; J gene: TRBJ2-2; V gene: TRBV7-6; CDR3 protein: CASSLEPRLAGNTGELFF; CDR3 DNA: TGTGCCAGCAGCTTAGAGCCCAGACTAGCGGGAAACACCGGGGAGCTGTTTTTT
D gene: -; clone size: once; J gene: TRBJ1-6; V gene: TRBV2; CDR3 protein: CASTPARNSPLHF; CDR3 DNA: TGTGCCAGCACCCCAGCGAGGAATTCACCCCTCCACTTT
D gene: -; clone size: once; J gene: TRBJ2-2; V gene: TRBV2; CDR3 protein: CASSFALGTGGAQGELFF; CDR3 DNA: TGTGCCAGCAGCTTTGCCCTCGGGACCGGGGGAGCCCAGGGGGAGCTGTTTTTT
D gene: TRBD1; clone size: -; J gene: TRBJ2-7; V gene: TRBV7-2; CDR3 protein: CASRKTGSYEQYF; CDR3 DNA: TGTGCCAGCAGAAAGACAGGGTCTTACGAGCAGTACTTC
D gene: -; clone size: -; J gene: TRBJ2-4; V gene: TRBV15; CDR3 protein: CATSDDGQLAKNIQYF; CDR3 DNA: TGTGCCACCAGCGACGATGGACAGTTAGCCAAAAACATTCAGTACTTC
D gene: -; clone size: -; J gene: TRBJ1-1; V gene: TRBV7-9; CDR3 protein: CASSLDLTGNTEAFF; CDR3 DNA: TGTGCCAGCAGCTTAGACCTTACGGGGAACACTGAAGCTTTCTTT
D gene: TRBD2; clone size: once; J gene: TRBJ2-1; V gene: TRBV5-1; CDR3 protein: CASSFTSGSFNEQFF; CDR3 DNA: TGCGCCAGCAGCTTCACTAGCGGGAGTTTTAATGAGCAGTTCTTC
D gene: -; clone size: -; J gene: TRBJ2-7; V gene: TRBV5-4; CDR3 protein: CASSLGVGAGATYEQYF; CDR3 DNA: TGTGCCAGCAGCTTGGGGGTTGGTGCGGGGGCTACCTACGAGCAGTACTTC
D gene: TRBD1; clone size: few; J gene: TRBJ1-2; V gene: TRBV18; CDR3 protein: CASSPVRSETGAGYGYTF; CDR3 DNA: TGTGCCAGCTCACCGGTTAGATCGGAGACAGGGGCTGGCTATGGCTACACCTTC
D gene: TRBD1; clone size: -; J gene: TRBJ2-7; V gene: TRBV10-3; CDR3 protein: CAISLDRGPYEQYF; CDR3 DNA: TGTGCCATCAGTCTGGACAGGGGTCCCTACGAGCAGTACTTC
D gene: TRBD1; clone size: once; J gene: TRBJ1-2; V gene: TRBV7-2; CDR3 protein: CASSIQTGVNYGYTF; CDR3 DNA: TGTGCCAGCAGCATCCAGACAGGGGTGAACTATGGCTACACCTTC
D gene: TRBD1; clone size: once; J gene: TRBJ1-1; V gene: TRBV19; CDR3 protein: CASSIVGTDTEAFF; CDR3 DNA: TGTGCCAGTAGTATAGTGGGGACAGACACTGAAGCTTTCTTT
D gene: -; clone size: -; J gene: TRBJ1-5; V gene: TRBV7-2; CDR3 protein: CASSLNRAQPQHF; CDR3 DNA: TGTGCCAGCAGCTTAAACAGGGCTCAGCCCCAGCATTTT
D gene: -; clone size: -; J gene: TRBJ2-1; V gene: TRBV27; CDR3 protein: CASSLSSYNEQFF; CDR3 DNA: TGTGCCAGCAGTCTGAGCTCCTACAATGAGCAGTTCTTC
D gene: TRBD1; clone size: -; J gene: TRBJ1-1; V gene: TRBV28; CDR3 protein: CASSTNRQGKNTEAFF; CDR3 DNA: TGTGCCAGCAGTACCAACCGACAGGGCAAGAACACTGAAGCTTTCTTT
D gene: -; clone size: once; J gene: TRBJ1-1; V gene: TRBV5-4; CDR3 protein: CASSLRGGTEAFF; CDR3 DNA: TGTGCCAGCAGCTTGAGGGGGGGAACTGAAGCTTTCTTT
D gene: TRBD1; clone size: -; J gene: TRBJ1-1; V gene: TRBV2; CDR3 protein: CARPGQPATEAFF; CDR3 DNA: TGTGCCAGGCCGGGACAGCCGGCCACTGAAGCTTTCTTT
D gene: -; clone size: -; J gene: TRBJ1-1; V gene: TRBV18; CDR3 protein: CASSPTGTRTEAFF; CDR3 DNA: TGTGCCAGCTCACCTACAGGGACCAGGACTGAAGCTTTCTTT
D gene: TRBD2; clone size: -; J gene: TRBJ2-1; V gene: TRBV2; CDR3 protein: CASTGGRRYNEQFF; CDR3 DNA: TGTGCCAGCACTGGCGGGAGAAGGTACAATGAGCAGTTCTTC
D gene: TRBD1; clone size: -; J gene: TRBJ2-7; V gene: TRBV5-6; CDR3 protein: CASSWRDREINEQYF; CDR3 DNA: TGTGCCAGCAGCTGGAGGGACAGGGAAATTAACGAGCAGTACTTC
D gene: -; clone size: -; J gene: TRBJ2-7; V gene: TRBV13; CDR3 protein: CASSLRGRTSYEQYF; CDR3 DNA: TGTGCCAGCAGCTTGAGGGGGAGAACTTCCTACGAGCAGTACTTC
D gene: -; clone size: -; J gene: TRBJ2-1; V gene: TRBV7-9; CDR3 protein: CASSLISFDEQFF; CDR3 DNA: TGTGCCAGCAGCTTAATCTCTTTCGATGAGCAGTTCTTC
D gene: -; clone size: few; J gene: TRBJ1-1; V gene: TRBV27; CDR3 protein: CASSFKGGVIFTEAFF; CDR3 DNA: TGTGCCAGCAGTTTTAAAGGAGGGGTTATCTTTACTGAAGCTTTCTTT
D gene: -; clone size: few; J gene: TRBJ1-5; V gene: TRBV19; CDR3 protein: CASSPTQFSNQPQHF; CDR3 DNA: TGTGCCAGTAGTCCCACACAGTTTAGCAATCAGCCCCAGCATTTT
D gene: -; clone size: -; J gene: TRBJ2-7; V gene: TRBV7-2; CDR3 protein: CASSAQTSFYEQYF; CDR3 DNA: TGTGCCAGCAGCGCGCAGACTAGTTTCTACGAGCAGTACTTC
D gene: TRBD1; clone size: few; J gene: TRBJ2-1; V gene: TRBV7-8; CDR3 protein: CASSLGQGEIYEQFF; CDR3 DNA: TGTGCCAGCAGCCTTGGACAGGGGGAGATCTATGAGCAGTTCTTC
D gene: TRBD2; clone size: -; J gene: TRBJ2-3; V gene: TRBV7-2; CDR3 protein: CASSLVVFSGGTDTQYF; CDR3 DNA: TGTGCCAGCAGCTTAGTGGTCTTCAGCGGGGGCACAGATACGCAGTATTTT
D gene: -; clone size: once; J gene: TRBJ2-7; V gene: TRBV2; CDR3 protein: CASRDNYEQYF; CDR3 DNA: TGTGCCAGCAGGGACAACTACGAGCAGTACTTC
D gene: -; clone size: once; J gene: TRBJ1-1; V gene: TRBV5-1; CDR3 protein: CASKSAGEAFF; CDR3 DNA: TGCGCCAGCAAGAGCGCGGGTGAAGCTTTCTTT
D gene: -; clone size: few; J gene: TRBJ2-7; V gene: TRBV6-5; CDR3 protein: CASSYGPSSYEQYF; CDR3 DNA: TGTGCCAGCAGTTACGGGCCGAGCTCCTACGAGCAGTACTTC
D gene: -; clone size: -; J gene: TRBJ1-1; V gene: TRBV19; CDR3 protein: CASSIRERGKNTEAFF; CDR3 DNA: TGTGCCAGTAGTATACGGGAACGCGGAAAGAACACTGAAGCTTTCTTT
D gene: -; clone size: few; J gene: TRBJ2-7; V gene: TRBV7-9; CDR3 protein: CASSLAPLYEQYF; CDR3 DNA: TGTGCCAGCAGCTTAGCGCCCCTCTACGAGCAGTACTTC
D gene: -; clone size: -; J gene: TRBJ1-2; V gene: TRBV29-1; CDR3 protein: CSVELGGDGYTF; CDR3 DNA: TGCAGCGTTGAATTGGGCGGGGATGGCTACACCTTC
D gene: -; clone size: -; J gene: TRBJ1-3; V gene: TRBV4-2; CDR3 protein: CASSPDAGLIGNTIYF; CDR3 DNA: TGTGCCAGCAGCCCGGACGCAGGGCTAATTGGAAACACCATATATTTT
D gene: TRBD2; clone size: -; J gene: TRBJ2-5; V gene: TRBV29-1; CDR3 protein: CSVPPVSGLAVTGETQYF; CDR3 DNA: TGCAGCGTCCCACCGGTTTCGGGACTAGCGGTTACGGGGGAGACCCAGTACTTC
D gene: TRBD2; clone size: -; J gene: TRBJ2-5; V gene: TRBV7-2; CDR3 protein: CASSLSSGGSSGETQYF; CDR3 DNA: TGTGCCAGCAGCCTCTCTAGCGGGGGTTCGTCCGGGGAGACCCAGTACTTC
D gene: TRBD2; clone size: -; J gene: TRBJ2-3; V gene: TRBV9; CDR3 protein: CASSSPSGPSTDTQYF; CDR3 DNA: TGTGCCAGCAGCTCCCCTAGCGGCCCTAGCACAGATACGCAGTATTTT
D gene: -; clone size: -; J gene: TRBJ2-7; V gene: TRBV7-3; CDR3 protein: CASSVLDSLMDEQYF; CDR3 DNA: TGTGCCAGCAGCGTTCTGGACTCGCTTATGGACGAGCAGTACTTC
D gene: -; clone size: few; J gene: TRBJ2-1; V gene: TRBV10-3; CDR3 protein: CAIHNRDSKYNEQFF; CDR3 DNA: TGTGCCATCCATAATCGGGACTCTAAATACAATGAGCAGTTCTTC
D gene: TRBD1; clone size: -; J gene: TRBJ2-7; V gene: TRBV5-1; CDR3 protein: CASSLQGTYEQYF; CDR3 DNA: TGCGCCAGCAGCTTACAGGGGACCTACGAGCAGTACTTC
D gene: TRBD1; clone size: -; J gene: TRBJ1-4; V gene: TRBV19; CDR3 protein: CASSIMGQLSGEKLFF; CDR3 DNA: TGTGCCAGTAGTATAATGGGACAGCTGAGCGGTGAAAAACTGTTTTTT
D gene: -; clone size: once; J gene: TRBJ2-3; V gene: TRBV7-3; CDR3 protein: CASSLVSTDTQYF; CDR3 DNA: TGTGCCAGCAGCTTAGTCTCCACAGATACGCAGTATTTT
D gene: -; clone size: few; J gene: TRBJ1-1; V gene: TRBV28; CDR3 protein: CASRWHAGNTEAFF; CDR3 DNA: TGTGCCAGCAGGTGGCACGCAGGTAACACTGAAGCTTTCTTT